The 20 T cell receptor beta chains given below trace back to one sample, sequenced in a study of cytomegalovirus exposure and HLA in healthy donors. The PCR employed 60 Vbeta primers together with 13 Jbeta primers. Sequencing used immunoSEQ multiplex PCR; TCRdb keeps in-frame clones, though not all of them. The top ten hold about 0.64% of the sample, which has over 150,000 clones, 80% seen once. The material sequenced was PBMCs. The receptors originated from a boy aged 10-17 years in good health and CMV-seronegative.

The chain has TRBV25-1 and TRBJ2-7, with TRBD1 matching over 9 bases. With V trimmed by 1 base and J by 3 bases, 7 bases remained unmatched. This CDR3 is built from 16 residues. Germline V gene lookup returns CDR1 MGHDK and CDR2 SYGVNS. The CDR3 DNA is TGTGCCAGCAGTGAATGGAACATGGGACAGGGCTACGAGCAGTACTTC. It yields the protein CASSEWNMGQGYEQYF.

The chain joins TRBV6-1 to TRBJ2-1; 7 bases map to TRBD1. The CDR3 spans 15 residues. The germline V gene encodes CDR1 MNHNS and CDR2 SASEGT. Unmatched junction bases numbered 9, after V lost 3 bases and J lost 7 bases. The CDR3 nucleotides read TGTGCCAGCAGTGACCCGGGACAGCCAGAAAATGAGCAGTTCTTC. This translates into CASSDPGQPENEQFF.

The V gene is TRBV27, the J gene TRBJ1-2; TRBD1 agrees at 8 bases. The CDR3 consists of 16 residues. Trimming took 3 bases from V and 4 from J; bases not matched to a gene: 10. Germline-derived CDR1 and CDR2 are MNHEY and SMNVEV (reference sequence). The CDR3: CASSFILGQGSYGYTF. CDR3 nucleotide sequence: TGTGCCAGCAGTTTCATTCTAGGACAGGGCAGCTATGGCTACACCTTC.

J is TRBJ2-7 and V is TRBV13, with 10 bases lining up with TRBD1. From germline, CDR1 is PRHDT and CDR2 FYEKMQ (reference sequence). With V trimmed by 9 bases and J by 5 bases, 13 bases remained unmatched. The CDR3 is 15 amino acids. CDR3 region: CARDFVGTGEHEQYF. CDR3 bases: TGTGCCAGGGACTTCGTCGGGACAGGGGAGCACGAGCAGTACTTC.

This rearrangement joins TRBV11-3 to TRBJ1-1; weak D call: TRBD1 (5 bases). V was trimmed by 4 bases and J by 6 bases, leaving 21 bases between them. This CDR3 is built from 16 residues. Germline CDR1 reads SGHNT; CDR2 reads YENEEA. The CDR3 DNA sequence: TGTGCCAGCAGCTCTTTAGTGTGGGGGGGTGACGCTGAAGCTTTCTTT. Its translation is CASSSLVWGGDAEAFF.

This chain joins TRBV7-2 and TRBJ2-5, with 7 bases identical to TRBD2. V lost 2 bases and J lost 5; bases outside the gene matches: 5. CDR3 length: 14 amino acids. Germline V gene data show CDR1 as SGHTA and CDR2 as FQGNSA. The CDR3 loop reads CASSLSAGEETQYF. CDR3 in DNA: TGTGCCAGCAGCTTATCGGCGGGGGAGGAGACCCAGTACTTC.

The V call is TRBV7-2, the J call TRBJ2-1, with TRBD2 matching 9 bases. This CDR3 contains 14 residues. The ends lost 2 bases at V and 8 bases at J; junction bases unmatched: 4. Per germline, CDR1 SGHTA and CDR2 FQGNSA. The CDR3, as DNA: TGTGCCAGCAGCTTACGCGGGGGGGAAGATGAGCAGTTCTTC. The encoded protein is CASSLRGGEDEQFF.

Only one count was recorded for this clone. The V gene is TRBV19, the J gene TRBJ2-2; D ambiguous. The CDR3 extends over 14 amino acids. Trimming stripped 0 bases from V and 6 bases from J, with 8 bases between. Looked up from germline, CDR1 is LNHDA and CDR2 is SQIVND (reference sequence). CDR3 sequence: CASSIDLESGELFF. As DNA, the CDR3 is TGTGCCAGTAGTATAGATCTAGAATCCGGGGAGCTGTTTTTT.

Written as DNA, the CDR3 is TGTGCCAGCAGCTTAGTAACCGACGTACGGGGGTCTGGCTACACCTTC. As protein: CASSLVTDVRGSGYTF. The chain employs TRBV7-2 and TRBJ1-2; possibly TRBD1 for D (5 bases). V lost 1 base to trimming and J lost 7 bases, with 19 bases between them. CDR3 length: 16 residues. The germline CDR1 and CDR2 sequences are SGHTA and FQGNSA.

This clone was observed a few times. V and J are TRBV6-1 and TRBJ2-5; 10 bases fit TRBD2. Germline trimming cut 8 bases from V and 6 bases from J; bases unmatched to any gene: 9. Looked up from germline, CDR1 is MNHNS and CDR2 is SASEGT. This CDR3 spans 14 amino acids. The CDR3 region is CASPSAGGPQTQYF. Here the CDR3 DNA reads TGTGCCAGCCCTTCAGCGGGGGGGCCCCAGACCCAGTACTTC.

The chain recombines TRBV11-3 with TRBJ2-1; TRBD2 might be the D (6 bases). V was clipped by 4 bases and J by 4 bases, with 17 bases between them. The CDR3 contains 16 residues. Germline CDR1 reads SGHNT; CDR2 reads YENEEA. The CDR3 here is CASSSRGVRGYNEQFF. CDR3 DNA sequence: TGTGCCAGCAGCTCCCGCGGGGTACGTGGGTACAATGAGCAGTTCTTC.

This clone has only a few counts. The chain combines TRBV9 with TRBJ2-1, with a weak D call TRBD2 (6 bases). The V gene's germline CDR1 is SGDLS and CDR2 YYNGEE. This CDR3 has 15 amino acids. V lost 0 bases and J lost 4, with 11 bases in between. The CDR3 loop is CASSVAPSGYNEQFF. The CDR3 DNA is TGTGCCAGCAGCGTAGCCCCAAGCGGGTACAATGAGCAGTTCTTC.

V gene TRBV9 combines with J gene TRBJ2-7; TRBD1 might be the D (5 bases). Germline loops: CDR1 SGDLS, CDR2 YYNGEE. The CDR3 spans 17 residues. V was cut by 0 bases and J by 4 bases, with 20 bases left in between. CDR3 region: CASSVGMGREIKYEQYF. The CDR3 coding sequence is TGTGCCAGCAGCGTAGGAATGGGCAGGGAAATTAAGTACGAGCAGTACTTC.

The rearrangement joins TRBV11-1 to TRBJ2-7, with D possibly TRBD1 on 6 matching bases. Per germline, CDR1 SGHAT and CDR2 FQDESV (reference sequence). Trimming pared 3 bases from V and 6 bases from J, leaving 12 bases between. The CDR3 runs 13 residues. In nucleotides, the CDR3 is TGTGCCAGCAGCTTGTATTCAGGGGCCGAGCAGTACTTC. Translating it yields CASSLYSGAEQYF.

Of note for this clone: The junction departs from the called germline gene at one end, perhaps through a read error. The J gene is TRBJ1-4, the V gene TRBV7-9, with 9 bases that match TRBD1. Looked up from germline, CDR1 is SEHNR and CDR2 is FQNEAQ (reference sequence). The length of the CDR3 is 15 residues. The CDR3 sequence is CSSRIGQGWDEKLFF. The CDR3 DNA reads TGTTCCAGCAGAATTGGACAGGGGTGGGATGAAAAACTGTTTTTT.

This clone has more than one count but fewer than ten. This sequence joins TRBV7-9 and TRBJ1-3, with D maybe TRBD1 (6 bases). Germline CDR1 is SEHNR and CDR2 is FQNEAQ (reference sequence). V was shortened by 2 bases and J by 3 bases, with 14 bases between the two germline ends. CDR3 length: 16 residues. The CDR3 sequence: CASSLPRGAGGNTIYF. The DNA for the CDR3 is TGTGCCAGCAGCTTACCCCGGGGGGCTGGTGGAAACACCATATATTTT.

The V call is TRBV6-1, the J call TRBJ1-5; D possibly corresponds to TRBD1 (6 bases). Germline assignment: CDR1 MNHNS and CDR2 SASEGT. V was pared by 4 bases and J by 4 bases, with 11 bases between. This CDR3 region has 14 residues. The CDR3 nucleotides are TGTGCCAGCAGTGGTCAGGGGATAAATCAGCCCCAGCATTTT. It codes for CASSGQGINQPQHF.

This chain connects TRBV5-1 to TRBJ1-2; the match to TRBD1 covers 9 bases. The V and J ends lost 4 bases and 4 bases, in that order; junction bases with no gene match: 5. The CDR3 covers 14 residues. Germline loops: CDR1 SGHRS, CDR2 YFSETQ. The CDR3 loop reads CASSIDRGSYGYTF. The DNA of the CDR3 is TGCGCCAGCAGCATTGACAGGGGGTCCTATGGCTACACCTTC.

This rearrangement joins TRBV4-3 to TRBJ2-1, with TRBD2 matching over 7 bases. The CDR3 is made up of 19 amino acids. Looked up from germline, CDR1 is LGHNA and CDR2 is YSLEER. Trimming cost V 1 base and J 2 bases; bases outside gene matches: 14. In DNA, the CDR3 is TGCGCCAGCAGCCAAGCCCGCGACGGGACTACTATTACCTACAATGAGCAGTTCTTC. Encoded protein: CASSQARDGTTITYNEQFF.

The V gene is TRBV27, the J gene TRBJ2-7, with D perhaps TRBD1 (5 bases). The CDR3 covers 14 residues. V was trimmed by 5 bases and J by 2 bases, leaving 13 bases between them. Germline loops: CDR1 MNHEY, CDR2 SMNVEV (reference sequence). CDR3 amino acids: CASSPQGVPYEQYF. The CDR3 DNA reads TGTGCCAGCAGTCCCCAGGGCGTCCCCTACGAGCAGTACTTC.